This is a list of T cell receptor beta chains from one sample in a study of blood T cell repertoires in COVID-19. Profiled with immunoSEQ multiplex PCR; TCRdb holds only in-frame clones, not every one. The repertoire includes 200,000 to 250,000 clones, more than 75% of them detected once, and approximately 5.6% sits in the top ten. Sequenced material: peripheral blood. These receptors came from a woman in her 70s with COVID-19, enrolled during active disease. CDR3s include the opening cysteine and the closing phenylalanine or tryptophan. D genes are given only for firm matches. Only part of the rows carry a size: once, few, many, or a class if the clone is expanded.

J gene | clone size | D gene | CDR3 length | V gene | CDR3 DNA | CDR3 protein
TRBJ1-4 | - | - | 14 | TRBV6-1 | TGTGCCAGCAGTGAGGGAGGGCTTGGTGAAAAACTGTTTTTT | CASSEGGLGEKLFF
TRBJ2-7 | - | TRBD2 | 15 | TRBV9 | TGTGCCAGCAGCATTCAGCGGGAGGGAGTCGACGAGCAGTACTTC | CASSIQREGVDEQYF
TRBJ2-2 | once | TRBD1 | 13 | TRBV5-1 | TGCGCCAGCAGAATACAGGGGACCGGGGAGCTGTTTTTT | CASRIQGTGELFF
TRBJ1-2 | - | - | 16 | TRBV7-3 | TGTGCCAGCAGCTTTTTTCTTATGGCCGGGACAAAAGGCTACACCTTC | CASSFFLMAGTKGYTF
TRBJ2-5 | - | TRBD1 | 14 | TRBV15 | TGTGCCACCAGCAGAGATCAACAGGGGGAGACCCAGTACTTC | CATSRDQQGETQYF
TRBJ2-5 | many | - | 13 | TRBV6-2/TRBV6-3 | TGTGCCAGCAGCACTAGCAACCAAGAGACCCAGTACTTC | CASSTSNQETQYF
TRBJ2-7 | many | - | 13 | TRBV6-6 | TGTGCCAGCAGCCCCGACAGTACCTACGAGCAGTACTTC | CASSPDSTYEQYF
TRBJ1-5 | few | TRBD1 | 16 | TRBV6-2/TRBV6-3 | TGTGCCAGCAGTGGGACAGGGGGACGCAACAATCAGCCCCAGCATTTT | CASSGTGGRNNQPQHF
TRBJ2-1 | - | TRBD1 | 15 | TRBV28 | TGTGCCAGCAGTTTATCAGGGACAGACTACAATGAGCAGTTCTTC | CASSLSGTDYNEQFF
TRBJ1-1 | - | TRBD1 | 14 | TRBV7-9 | TGTGCCAGCAGCTTAAATCAGGGGGGCACTGAAGCTTTCTTT | CASSLNQGGTEAFF
TRBJ1-3 | - | - | 15 | TRBV10-3 | TGTGCCATCAGTGATGGACAAAGCTCTGGAAACACCATATATTTT | CAISDGQSSGNTIYF
TRBJ2-2 | - | - | 14 | TRBV5-6 | TGTGCCAGCAGGTTGGGACAGAACACCGGGGAGCTGTTTTTT | CASRLGQNTGELFF
TRBJ1-1 | - | - | 13 | TRBV24-1 | TGTGCCACCAGTGACCCGGGACTTGATGAAGCTTTCTTT | CATSDPGLDEAFF
TRBJ1-6 | few | TRBD1 | 15 | TRBV6-1 | TGTGCCAGCAGTTCCCTGGGACAGCTAGTTTCACCCCTCCACTTT | CASSSLGQLVSPLHF
TRBJ2-7 | - | TRBD1 | 14 | TRBV4-2 | TGTGCCAGCAGCCCTTCGACAGGGGCCTACGAGCAGTACTTC | CASSPSTGAYEQYF
TRBJ2-7 | - | - | 15 | TRBV7-2 | TGTGCCAGCAGCTTAGTTTACAGCGGAGGATACGAGCAGTACTTC | CASSLVYSGGYEQYF
TRBJ2-5 | - | TRBD2 | 16 | TRBV24-1 | TGTGCCACCAGTGATTCGACTAGCGGTGTGAAAGAGACCCAGTACTTC | CATSDSTSGVKETQYF
TRBJ2-5 | - | - | 15 | TRBV28 | TGTGCCAGCACCCTAGGGGGGGGGACCTACGTACGTGAGTACTTC | CASTLGGGTYVREYF
TRBJ2-2 | few | TRBD2 | 14 | TRBV28 | TGTGCCAGCAGTCCTACGGGGGGGGACGGGGAGCTGTTTTTT | CASSPTGGDGELFF
TRBJ1-2 | - | - | 14 | TRBV28 | TGTGCCAGCTGTGATGGTCGGGGGACCTATGGCTACACCTTC | CASCDGRGTYGYTF
TRBJ1-1 | few | TRBD1 | 16 | TRBV14 | TGTGCCAGCAGCCAAGAACGTGGGACAGTGAACACTGAAGCTTTCTTT | CASSQERGTVNTEAFF
TRBJ2-1 | once | - | 12 | TRBV12-5 | TGTGCTAGTGGTTTGTCAGGGAATGAGCAGTTCTTC | CASGLSGNEQFF
TRBJ2-1 | - | TRBD2 | 15 | TRBV28 | TGTGCCAGCAGTCCCTCCGGGACTAGGGACCCTGAGCAGTTCTTC | CASSPSGTRDPEQFF
TRBJ2-7 | - | - | 17 | TRBV28 | TGTGCCAGCAGCGGCGGACGTCGACTAGGAATGCTAGGGGAGCAGTACTTC | CASSGGRRLGMLGEQYF
TRBJ1-3 | - | - | 15 | TRBV7-8 | TGTGCCAGCAGCCATACTATAGGGGTTGGAAACACCATATATTTT | CASSHTIGVGNTIYF
TRBJ1-3 | - | TRBD1 | 18 | TRBV15 | TGTGCCACCAGCAGAGGTGGGACAGGGGCCCCCTCTGGAAACACCATATATTTT | CATSRGGTGAPSGNTIYF
TRBJ1-1 | once | - | 12 | TRBV29-1 | TGCAGCGCCAAGGGGATGAACACTGAAGCTTTCTTT | CSAKGMNTEAFF